This TCR beta chain is from a study of blood T cells in healthy people across ages. The CDR3 totals 12 residues. With 1 base removed from V and 13 bases from J, the gap between germline ends came to 11 bases. Germline CDR1 reads SNHLY; CDR2 reads FYNNEI. Ranging in age from about 6 to 100, the donors were healthy Caucasian individuals from Russia. Study results and caveats: It was the long-lived donors that had more naive CD4+ cells and higher diversity than aged donors.

About this clonotype itself: As yet, its antigen is unknown. A single base separates this from a much larger clone, so it may be a read error.

Next came a second PCR, run for about 7 to 12 cycles, which used a sample-barcoded 5' primer along with a J-beta primer mix. Each CDR3 protein is one row after TCRdb ran MiXCR on the 5' RACE reads. The profile shows over 500,000 distinct CDR3 sequences, roughly half of them singletons. This sequence originates from a woman older than 75 in good health. This chain joins TRBV2 and TRBJ2-1; no reliable D call. The sequencing input was blood. The CDR3 loop is CASSEGAETQFF. CDR3 DNA sequence: TGTGCCAGCAGTGAAGGGGCAGAGACCCAGTTCTTC. The complete variable domain, with remaining parts taken from reference TRBV2 and TRBJ2-1, reads EPEVTQTPSHQVTQMGQEVILRCVPISNHLYFYWYRQILGQKVEFLVSFYNNEISEKSEIFDDQFSVERPDGSNFTLKIRSTKLEDSAMYFCASSEGAETQFFGPGTRLTVL.